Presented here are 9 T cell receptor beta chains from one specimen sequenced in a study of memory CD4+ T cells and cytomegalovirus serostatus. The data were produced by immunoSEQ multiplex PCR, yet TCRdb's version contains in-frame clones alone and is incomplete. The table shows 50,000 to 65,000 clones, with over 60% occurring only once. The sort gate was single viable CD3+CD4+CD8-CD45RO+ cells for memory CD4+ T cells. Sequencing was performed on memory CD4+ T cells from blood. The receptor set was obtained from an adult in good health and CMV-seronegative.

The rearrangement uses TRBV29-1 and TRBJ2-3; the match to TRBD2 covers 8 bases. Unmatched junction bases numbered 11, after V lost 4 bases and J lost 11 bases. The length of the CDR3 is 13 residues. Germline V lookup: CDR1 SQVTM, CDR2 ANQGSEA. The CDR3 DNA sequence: TGCAGCGTTGCGGGACTAGGAGGGGTTTTGCAGTATTTT. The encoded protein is CSVAGLGGVLQYF.

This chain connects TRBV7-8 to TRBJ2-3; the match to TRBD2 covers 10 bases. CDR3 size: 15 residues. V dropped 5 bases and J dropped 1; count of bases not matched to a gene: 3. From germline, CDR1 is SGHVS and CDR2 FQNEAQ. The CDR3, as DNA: TGTGCCAGCAGCCCTAGCGGGAGTGGCACAGATACGCAGTATTTT. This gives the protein CASSPSGSGTDTQYF.

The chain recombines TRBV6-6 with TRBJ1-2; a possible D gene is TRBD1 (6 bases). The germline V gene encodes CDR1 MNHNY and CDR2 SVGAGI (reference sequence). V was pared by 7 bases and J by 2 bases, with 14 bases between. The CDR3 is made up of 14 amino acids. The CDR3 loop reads CASTQRGRNYGYTF. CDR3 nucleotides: TGTGCCAGCACCCAGCGGGGGCGAAACTATGGCTACACCTTC.

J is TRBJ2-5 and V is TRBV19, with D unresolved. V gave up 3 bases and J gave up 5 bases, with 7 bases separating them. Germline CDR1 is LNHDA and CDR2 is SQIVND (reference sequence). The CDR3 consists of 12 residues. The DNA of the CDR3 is TGTGCCAGTAGTATGCAGAGGGAGACCCAGTACTTC. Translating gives CASSMQRETQYF. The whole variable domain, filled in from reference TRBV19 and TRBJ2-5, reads DGGITQSPKYLFRKEGQNVTLSCEQNLNHDAMYWYRQDPGQGLRLIYYSQIVNDFQKGDIAEGYSVSREKKESFPLTVTSAQKNPTAFYLCASSMQRETQYFGPGTRLLVL.

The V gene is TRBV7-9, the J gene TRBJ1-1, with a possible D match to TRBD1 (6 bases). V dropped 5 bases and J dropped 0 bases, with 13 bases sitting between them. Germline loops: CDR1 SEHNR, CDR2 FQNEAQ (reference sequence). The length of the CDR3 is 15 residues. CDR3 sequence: CASSPTGSLNTEAFF. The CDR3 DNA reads TGTGCCAGCAGCCCAACAGGGTCCTTGAACACTGAAGCTTTCTTT. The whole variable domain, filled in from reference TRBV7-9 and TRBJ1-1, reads DTGVSQNPRHKITKRGQNVTFRCDPISEHNRLYWYRQTLGQGPEFLTYFQNEAQLEKSRLLSDRFSAERPKGSFSTLEIQRTEQGDSAMYLCASSPTGSLNTEAFFGQGTRLTVV.

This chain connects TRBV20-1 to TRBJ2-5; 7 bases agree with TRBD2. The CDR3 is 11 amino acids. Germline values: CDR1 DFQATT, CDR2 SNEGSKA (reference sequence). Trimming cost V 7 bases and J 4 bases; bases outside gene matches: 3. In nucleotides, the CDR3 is TGCAGTGTCGGGGGGAGAGAGACCCAGTACTTC. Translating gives CSVGGRETQYF.

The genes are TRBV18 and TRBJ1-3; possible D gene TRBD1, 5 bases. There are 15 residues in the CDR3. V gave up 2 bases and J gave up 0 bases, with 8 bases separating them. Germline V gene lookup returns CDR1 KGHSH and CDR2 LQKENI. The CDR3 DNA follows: TGTGCCAGCTCACCAGTAGGGGTCTCTGGAAACACCATATATTTT. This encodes CASSPVGVSGNTIYF.

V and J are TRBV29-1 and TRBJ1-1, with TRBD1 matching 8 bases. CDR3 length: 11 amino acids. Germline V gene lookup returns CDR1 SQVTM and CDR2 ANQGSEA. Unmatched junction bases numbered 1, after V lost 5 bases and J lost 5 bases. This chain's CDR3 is CSVRQGTEAFF. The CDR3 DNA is TGCAGCGTTCGACAGGGGACTGAAGCTTTCTTT. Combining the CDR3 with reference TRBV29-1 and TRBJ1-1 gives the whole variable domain SAVISQKPSRDICQRGTSLTIQCQVDSQVTMMFWYRQQPGQSLTLIATANQGSEATYESGFVIDKFPISRPNLTFSTLTVSNMSPEDSSIYLCSVRQGTEAFFGQGTRLTVV.

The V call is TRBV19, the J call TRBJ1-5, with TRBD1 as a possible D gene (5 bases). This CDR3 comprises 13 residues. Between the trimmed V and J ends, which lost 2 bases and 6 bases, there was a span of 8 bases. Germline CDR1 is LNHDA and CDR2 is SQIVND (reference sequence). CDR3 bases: TGTGCCAGTAGTATACCAGGGTTTCAGCCCCAGCATTTT. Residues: CASSIPGFQPQHF.